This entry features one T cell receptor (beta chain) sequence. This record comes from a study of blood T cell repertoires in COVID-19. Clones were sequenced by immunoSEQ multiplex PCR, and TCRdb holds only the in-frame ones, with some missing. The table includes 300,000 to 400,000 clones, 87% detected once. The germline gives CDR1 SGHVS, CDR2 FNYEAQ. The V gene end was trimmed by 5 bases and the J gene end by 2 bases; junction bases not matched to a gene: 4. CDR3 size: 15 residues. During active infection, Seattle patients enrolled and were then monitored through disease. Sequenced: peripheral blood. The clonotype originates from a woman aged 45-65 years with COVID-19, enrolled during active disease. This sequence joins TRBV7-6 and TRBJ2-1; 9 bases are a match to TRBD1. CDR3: CASSRQGVAYNEQFF. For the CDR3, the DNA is TGTGCCAGCAGCCGACAGGGGGTCGCCTACAATGAGCAGTTCTTC.